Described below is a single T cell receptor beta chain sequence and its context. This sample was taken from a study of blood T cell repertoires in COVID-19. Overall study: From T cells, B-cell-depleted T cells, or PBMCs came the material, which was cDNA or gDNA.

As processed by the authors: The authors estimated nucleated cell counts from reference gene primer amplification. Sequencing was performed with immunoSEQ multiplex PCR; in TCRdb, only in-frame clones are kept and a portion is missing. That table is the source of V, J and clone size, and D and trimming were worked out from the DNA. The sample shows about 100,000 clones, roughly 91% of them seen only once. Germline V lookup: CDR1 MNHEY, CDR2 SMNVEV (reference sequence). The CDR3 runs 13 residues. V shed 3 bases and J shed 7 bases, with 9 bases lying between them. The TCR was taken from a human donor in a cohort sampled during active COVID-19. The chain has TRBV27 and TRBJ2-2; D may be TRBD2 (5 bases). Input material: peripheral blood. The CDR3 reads CASSFNGDGELFF. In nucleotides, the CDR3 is TGTGCCAGCAGTTTCAACGGGGACGGGGAGCTGTTTTTT.